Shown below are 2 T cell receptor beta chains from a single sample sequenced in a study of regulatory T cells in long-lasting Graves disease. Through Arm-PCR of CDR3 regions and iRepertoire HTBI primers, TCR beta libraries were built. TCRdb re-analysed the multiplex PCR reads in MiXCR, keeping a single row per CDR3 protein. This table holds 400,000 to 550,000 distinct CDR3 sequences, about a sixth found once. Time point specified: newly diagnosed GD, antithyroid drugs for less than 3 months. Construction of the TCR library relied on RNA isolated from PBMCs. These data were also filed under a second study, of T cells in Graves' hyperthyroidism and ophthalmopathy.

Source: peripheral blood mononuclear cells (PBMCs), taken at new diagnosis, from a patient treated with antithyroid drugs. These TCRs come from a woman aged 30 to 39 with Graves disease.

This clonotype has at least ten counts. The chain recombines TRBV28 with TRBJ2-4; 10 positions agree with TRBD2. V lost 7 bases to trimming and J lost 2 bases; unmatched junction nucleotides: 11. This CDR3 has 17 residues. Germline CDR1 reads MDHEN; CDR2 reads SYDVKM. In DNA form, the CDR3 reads TGTGCCAGCAACGAAGGGGCTAGCGGGAGAACCAAAAACATTCAGTACTTC. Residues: CASNEGASGRTKNIQYF.

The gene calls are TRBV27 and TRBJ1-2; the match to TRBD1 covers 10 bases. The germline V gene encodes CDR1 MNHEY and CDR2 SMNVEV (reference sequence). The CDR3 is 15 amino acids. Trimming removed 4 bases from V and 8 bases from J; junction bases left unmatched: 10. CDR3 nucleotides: TGTGCCAGCAGTTCCTTTGGACAGGGGGAGAGAGGCTACACCTTC. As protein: CASSSFGQGERGYTF.